The source of this T cell receptor beta chain is a study of tumor-infiltrating lymphocytes in glioblastoma multiforme. Findings and limits, study-wide: Detected clone frequencies may not reflect cell counts, being RNA-based. No surface-marker sorting into functional T cell subtypes was done.

TCR beta libraries were built from RNA through three nested multiplex PCR rounds using modified ARM-PCR. One entry per CDR3 protein, called by TCRdb with MiXCR from the multiplex PCR reads. The sample lists approximately 20,000 distinct CDR3 sequences, 55% to 75% occurring once. Concerning this clonotype itself: The antigen is undetermined.

V lost 7 bases and J 5 bases, leaving 8 bases between the germline ends. Germline V gene lookup returns CDR1 SGHAT and CDR2 FQNNGV. This CDR3 has 12 residues. The clonotype comes from a male donor with glioblastoma. Sequenced input: peripheral blood. The gene calls are TRBV11-2 and TRBJ2-2; D ambiguous. Written as DNA, the CDR3 is TGTGCCAGCAACCAGAAAACCGGGGAGCTGTTTTTT. Its protein is CASNQKTGELFF.